This note documents a single T cell receptor beta chain sequence. The antigen is unknown. The data derive from a study of T cell repertoires in cytomegalovirus infection. The wider study: Epitope selection comprised recently identified HLA-C-restricted CMV epitopes and well-studied HLA-B-restricted CMV epitopes. Study outcomes and limitations: Clonotype analysis showed dominance of the ex vivo response by HLA-C-restricted CMV-specific TCR beta clonotypes.

TCRdb recomputed calls from the reads with MiXCR, one row per CDR3 protein. The profile shows roughly 340,000 distinct CDR3 sequences, roughly 28% of them singletons. The source was cultured PBMCs, collected from culture after CMV antigen stimulation. The sequence came from a human donor in good health (CMV status not recorded). Some clones in this sample may be carry-over from other donors' samples.

CDR3 sequence: CASIPTVQIDTEAFF. CDR3 DNA sequence: TGTGCCAGTATCCCCACCGTACAGATCGACACTGAAGCTTTCTTT. V gene TRBV19 combines with J gene TRBJ1-1; unclear D gene. With 7 bases removed from V and 3 bases from J, the gap between germline ends came to 18 bases. Germline lookup yields CDR1 LNHDA and CDR2 SQIVND (reference sequence). The length of the CDR3 is 15 residues.